The 27 T cell receptor beta chains given below trace back to one sample, sequenced in a study of blood T cells in healthy people across ages. The use of a sample-barcoded 5' primer and a J-beta primer mix characterized a second PCR of roughly 6 to 12 cycles. TCRdb redid the calling of the 5' RACE reads with MiXCR, one entry per CDR3 protein. The data show 780,000 or so distinct CDR3 sequences, about 61% seen once. The sequenced sample consisted of blood. The source of these receptors is a man in his forties in good health.

This chain connects TRBV29-1 to TRBJ2-3; possible D gene TRBD2, 6 bases. V was pared by 5 bases and J by 5 bases, with 20 bases between. Germline loops: CDR1 SQVTM, CDR2 ANQGSEA. The CDR3 sequence is 15 residues long. DNA of the CDR3: TGCAGCGTTAACCCCCGGAGACTAGGCGGAGATACGCAGTATTTT. This gives the protein CSVNPRRLGGDTQYF.

This clonotype showed up just once. The chain has TRBV4-1 and TRBJ1-2, with TRBD1 matching 12 bases. CDR3 length: 17 residues. After removal of 3 bases from V and 5 bases from J, the junction contained 10 bases not matched to a gene. Germline V gene lookup returns CDR1 MGHRA and CDR2 YSYEKL. CDR3 amino acids: CASSHRDRGRLGYGYTF. Here the CDR3 DNA reads TGCGCCAGCAGCCACCGGGACAGGGGGCGACTCGGGTATGGCTACACCTTC.

This clonotype was counted only a few times. CDR3: CASTQDTNSGNTIYF. The CDR3 DNA sequence: TGTGCCAGCACCCAAGACACCAACTCTGGAAACACCATATATTTT. This rearrangement joins TRBV6-2 or TRBV6-3 to TRBJ1-3, with D unresolved. Deletions cut 7 bases from V and 0 bases from J, with 13 bases between. Germline loops: CDR1 MNHEY, CDR2 SVGEGT. This CDR3 contains 15 residues.

In its sample, this clonotype was seen once. This chain uses TRBV6-4 with TRBJ2-5, with TRBD2 matching over 7 bases. There are 19 residues in the CDR3. The V and J ends lost 2 bases and 5 bases, in that order; junction bases with no gene match: 20. CDR1 and CDR2 (germline): MRHNA, SNTAGT. The CDR3 DNA is TGTGCCAGCAGTGACCCCAAGCGGGGTGGGATCAACGTAAAGGAGACCCAGTACTTC. This sequence encodes CASSDPKRGGINVKETQYF.

This chain links TRBV12-3 or TRBV12-4 with TRBJ2-2; perhaps TRBD1 as D (7 bases). This CDR3 contains 15 residues. V gave up 6 bases and J gave up 4 bases, with 15 bases separating them. CDR3 DNA: TGTGCCAGCAGAGGAGGGACAGTGGCCACCGGGGAGCTGTTTTTT. Protein product: CASRGGTVATGELFF.

This sequence joins TRBV24-1 and TRBJ2-7; tentatively, D is TRBD1 or TRBD2 (6 bases each). Trimming left V 8 bases short and J 6 bases short, with 16 bases between. The germline gives CDR1 KGHDR, CDR2 SFDVKD. The CDR3 has 13 amino acids. The CDR3 here is CATTRDTGGEQYF. CDR3 nucleotides: TGTGCCACCACCAGGGACACCGGGGGCGAGCAGTACTTC.

For this clonotype: An end of the junction does not agree with germline; a read error may underlie this. This chain connects TRBV7-2 to TRBJ2-7; 7 bases align to TRBD1. Germline-derived CDR1 and CDR2 are SGHTA and FQGNSA. The CDR3 length is 15 residues. For the CDR3, the DNA is TGTGCCAGCAGCAAAGGGACAGCTTATTCCTACGTGCAGTACTTC. It yields the protein CASSKGTAYSYVQYF.

The chain employs TRBV20-1 and TRBJ2-3; 9 bases agree with TRBD2. Germline CDR1 reads DFQATT; CDR2 reads SNEGSKA (reference sequence). Unmatched junction bases numbered 6, after V lost 3 bases and J lost 2 bases. There are 15 residues in the CDR3. The CDR3 bases are TGCAGTGCTAGGATAGCGGGAGTGGTCACAGATACGCAGTATTTT. Protein product: CSARIAGVVTDTQYF.

To note about this clonotype: Sequence at one end of the junction differs from germline and may be a read error. The chain combines TRBV7-2 with TRBJ2-7; the D call may be TRBD1 or TRBD2 (5 bases each). Germline loops: CDR1 SGHTA, CDR2 FQGNSA. CDR3 length equals 14 residues. The CDR3 nucleotides read TGTGCCAGCAACTTAATGAGGGGCTACTACGAGCAGTACTTC. It codes for CASNLMRGYYEQYF.

The chain uses TRBV12-3 or TRBV12-4 and TRBJ2-7, with D uncertain. The V gene lost 5 bases and the J gene lost 7 bases, with 9 bases spanning the gap. This CDR3 is built from 11 residues. DNA for the CDR3: TGTGCCAGCAGTCACTTGGGTGAGCAGTACTTC. Amino acid sequence: CASSHLGEQYF.

V gene TRBV6-5 combines with J gene TRBJ2-1; 9 nucleotides line up with TRBD2. CDR3 length: 16 residues. The germline gives CDR1 MNHEY, CDR2 SVGAGI. J gave up 2 bases and V 2 bases, and 4 bases lay outside the gene matches. The CDR3 is CASSYRAGGAYNEQFF. DNA of the CDR3: TGTGCCAGCAGTTACCGAGCGGGGGGAGCCTACAATGAGCAGTTCTTC.

There are a few counts of this clonotype. This chain links TRBV3-1 with TRBJ1-2; tentatively, D is TRBD1 (6 bases). Germline V gene lookup returns CDR1 LGHDT and CDR2 YNNKEL (reference sequence). Trimming left V 2 bases short and J 5 bases short, with 12 bases between. This CDR3 is built from 14 residues. The CDR3 DNA follows: TGTGCCAGCAGCCAACTTTCGGACAGATATGGCTACACCTTC. Its protein is CASSQLSDRYGYTF.

V and J are TRBV27 and TRBJ2-3; D possibly corresponds to TRBD1 (5 bases). The V end was cut by 4 bases, the J end by 6 bases, with 11 bases between. CDR3 length equals 13 residues. CDR1 MNHEY and CDR2 SMNVEV come from the germline V gene (reference sequence). The CDR3, as DNA: TGTGCCAGCAGTTCCAGGGCTTCGGATACGCAGTATTTT. As protein: CASSSRASDTQYF.

This sequence joins TRBV13 and TRBJ2-3; tentative D call: TRBD1 (7 bases). The CDR3 sequence is 14 residues long. Germline V CDR1 and CDR2: PRHDT, FYEKMQ (reference sequence). V was pared by 8 bases and J by 3 bases, with 15 bases between. CDR3 coding DNA: TGTGCCAGCCTGTGGGCAGGGGGGACAGATACGCAGTATTTT. This codes for CASLWAGGTDTQYF. Variable domain in full (rest from reference TRBV13 and TRBJ2-3): AAGVIQSPRHLIKEKRETATLKCYPIPRHDTVYWYQQGPGQDPQFLISFYEKMQSDKGSIPDRFSAQQFSDYHSELNMSSLELGDSALYFCASLWAGGTDTQYFGPGTRLTVL.

The chain joins TRBV3-1 to TRBJ2-4, with TRBD1 as a possible D gene (6 bases). The germline V and J ends were trimmed by 8 bases and 4 bases, with 12 bases remaining between them. Germline CDR1 LGHDT, CDR2 YNNKEL (reference sequence). CDR3 size: 13 residues. The CDR3 protein is CASAQQGKNIQYF. The CDR3 nucleotides are TGTGCCAGCGCCCAACAGGGTAAAAACATTCAGTACTTC.

This chain connects TRBV5-1 to TRBJ1-4, with D hard to call. The CDR3 is made up of 16 amino acids. Trimming pared 0 bases from V and 2 bases from J, leaving 11 bases between. Germline V gene data show CDR1 as SGHRS and CDR2 as YFSETQ. This chain's CDR3 is CASSLESGLTNEKLFF. CDR3 bases: TGCGCCAGCAGCTTGGAATCGGGGTTGACTAATGAAAAACTGTTTTTT.

This chain links TRBV27 with TRBJ2-1; D could derive from TRBD1 or TRBD2 (5 bases each). This CDR3 spans 18 amino acids. The V gene's germline CDR1 is MNHEY and CDR2 SMNVEV (reference sequence). V gave up 3 bases and J gave up 7 bases, with 25 bases separating them. CDR3 DNA: TGTGCCAGCAGTTTTGGGGACCCACCAGTTTTTAAGGGTAATGAGCAGTTCTTC. It specifies CASSFGDPPVFKGNEQFF.

This chain uses TRBV20-1 with TRBJ2-5; 12 nucleotides match TRBD2. V shed 1 base and J 5 bases; nucleotides not matched to a gene: 2. This CDR3 comprises 14 residues. The germline V gene encodes CDR1 DFQATT and CDR2 SNEGSKA (reference sequence). In DNA form, the CDR3 reads TGCAGTGCTAGAGGGACTAGCGGGGTCGAGACCCAGTACTTC. The encoded protein is CSARGTSGVETQYF.

This sequence joins TRBV27 and TRBJ2-7; a weak D match, TRBD1 (7 bases). V dropped 3 bases and J dropped 0 bases, with 18 bases sitting between them. This CDR3 spans 17 amino acids. Germline V gives CDR1 MNHEY, CDR2 SMNVEV (reference sequence). CDR3 residues: CASSFGGPGQNSYEQYF. The CDR3 DNA is TGTGCCAGCAGTTTCGGGGGCCCGGGACAGAACTCCTACGAGCAGTACTTC.

The chain couples TRBV12-3 or TRBV12-4 to TRBJ2-7; 10 bases align to TRBD1. J lost 4 bases, V lost 5 bases, and 11 bases had no gene match. CDR3 length: 16 amino acids. CDR3 amino acids: CASSKGTGTGVYEQYF. The CDR3 nucleotides are TGTGCCAGCAGTAAGGGAACCGGGACAGGGGTTTACGAGCAGTACTTC.

The chain links TRBV28 to TRBJ2-2; D might be TRBD1 (6 bases). Germline CDR1 is MDHEN and CDR2 is SYDVKM. This CDR3 is 15 amino acids long. The ends were cut back, 5 bases at V and 6 bases at J, with 16 bases in the middle. As DNA, the CDR3 is TGTGCCAGCAGTCTACAACAGGGTTGGTCCGGGGAGCTGTTTTTT. Protein product: CASSLQQGWSGELFF.

This clonotype was counted only a few times. The CDR3 is CAWSVQLAKNIQYF. The CDR3, as DNA: TGTGCCTGGAGTGTGCAATTAGCCAAAAACATTCAGTACTTC. V is TRBV30 and J is TRBJ2-4; no firm D call. Germline V CDR1 and CDR2: GTSNPN, SVGIG (reference sequence). Trimming stripped 0 bases from V and 0 bases from J, with 6 bases between. CDR3 length: 14 amino acids. Filled out from reference TRBV30 and TRBJ2-4, the complete variable domain reads SQTIHQWPATLVQPVGSPLSLECTVEGTSNPNLYWYRQAAGRGLQLLFYSVGIGQISSEVPQNLSASRPQDRQFILSSKKLLLSDSGFYLCAWSVQLAKNIQYFGAGTRLSVL.

The rearrangement links TRBV3-1 to TRBJ1-1, with a possible D match to TRBD1 (5 bases). Germline V gives CDR1 LGHDT, CDR2 YNNKEL (reference sequence). V gave up 8 bases and J gave up 1 base, with 17 bases separating them. The CDR3 is 15 amino acids. The CDR3 DNA sequence: TGTGCCAGCCGGGAGACAGCCATCCGGAACACTGAAGCTTTCTTT. Encoded protein: CASRETAIRNTEAFF.

Points on this clonotype: This sequence may be a read error, since a much larger clone differs from it by one base. The rearrangement uses TRBV5-1 and TRBJ2-5; possibly TRBD2 for D (6 bases). Germline CDR1 SGHRS, CDR2 YFSETQ. This CDR3 comprises 16 residues. CDR3 DNA sequence: TGCGCCAGCTGCTTGGAAGATAGCGGAGGACCAGAGACCCAGTACTTC. Translation gives CASCLEDSGGPETQYF. The full variable domain, completed using reference TRBV5-1 and TRBJ2-5, is KAGVTQTPRYLIKTRGQQVTLSCSPISGHRSVSWYQQTPGQGLQFLFEYFSETQRNKGNFPGRFSGRQFSNSRSEMNVSTLELGDSALYLCASCLEDSGGPETQYFGPGTRLLVL.

The V gene is TRBV6-1, the J gene TRBJ2-5; 7 nucleotides match TRBD1. TRBJ2-7 explains the end of the DNA better; the J call may be wrong. This CDR3 spans 15 amino acids. Germline values: CDR1 MNHNS, CDR2 SASEGT. Written as DNA, the CDR3 is TGTGCCAGCAGAATAACTCGGGACAGCTCCTACGAGCAGTACTTC. Amino acids: CASRITRDSSYEQYF.

The gene calls are TRBV20-1 and TRBJ2-1; the D gene is possibly TRBD2 (5 bases). The V end lost 5 bases, the J end lost 1 base, and 15 bases lay between the germline ends. The germline V gene encodes CDR1 DFQATT and CDR2 SNEGSKA (reference sequence). The length of the CDR3 is 15 residues. The DNA of the CDR3 is TGCAGTGCTCCTGTCCCCGGGGTATCCTACAATGAGCAGTTCTTC. Its translation is CSAPVPGVSYNEQFF.

This clonotype came up a few times. The rearrangement links TRBV28 to TRBJ2-1; D possibly uses TRBD1 or TRBD2 (6 bases each). Germline loops: CDR1 MDHEN, CDR2 SYDVKM. The germline V and J ends were trimmed by 0 bases and 8 bases, with 11 bases remaining between them. This CDR3 spans 14 amino acids. CDR3 in DNA: TGTGCCAGCAGTTTATGGGGGGGCCTCGATGAGCAGTTCTTC. Residues: CASSLWGGLDEQFF.